This entry features one T cell receptor (beta chain) sequence. The antigen remains unidentified. Memory CD4+ T cells were sorted as CD4+CD45RO+CD25- cells. Semi-nested PCR with Nested Universal Primer A followed constant-region reverse priming of full-length variable regions. TCRdb re-derived calls from the 5' RACE reads in MiXCR, one entry per CDR3 protein. The profile covers fewer than 40,000 distinct CDR3 sequences, with around 22% appearing a single time and approximately 4% taken by the ten largest. Regarding the study as a whole: Tumor Treg TCRs overlapped most with tumor naive CD4+ cells.

Sequencing was performed on memory CD4+ T cells sorted from blood. This sample's subset: memory CD4+ T cells, CD4+CD45RO+CD25-. The origin of this receptor is a female donor with breast cancer.

This CDR3 reads CATSDPQRPPSTTNEKLFF. The CDR3 DNA is TGTGCCACCAGTGATCCCCAGAGACCACCGAGTACAACTAATGAAAAACTGTTTTTT. V and J are TRBV24-1 and TRBJ1-4; no definite D call. This CDR3 has 19 amino acids. V lost 3 bases to trimming and J lost 0 bases, with 19 bases between them. The germline CDR1 and CDR2 sequences are KGHDR and SFDVKD.